The 7 T cell receptor beta chains below come from one sample, sequenced in a study of blood T cell repertoires in COVID-19. Assay used: immunoSEQ multiplex PCR; TCRdb lists only in-frame clones, some missing. The sample consists of about 140,000 clones, roughly 87% of them appearing once. Sequenced: peripheral blood. These TCRs come from a woman aged 50 to 60 with acute or convalescent COVID-19.

The rearrangement links TRBV5-5 to TRBJ2-7; maybe TRBD2 (7 bases). The CDR3 sequence is 13 residues long. Deletions cut 6 bases from V and 6 bases from J, with 16 bases between. Germline loops: CDR1 SGHKS, CDR2 YYEKEE (reference sequence). The CDR3 DNA reads TGTGCCAGCACTGCGGGGGCAAGAGGCGAGCAGTACTTC. Residues: CASTAGARGEQYF.

The chain combines TRBV29-1 with TRBJ2-2; 11 positions match TRBD2. Germline trimming cut 4 bases from V and 6 bases from J; bases unmatched to any gene: 1. CDR3 length equals 13 residues. Germline CDR1 is SQVTM and CDR2 is ANQGSEA. CDR3 region: CSVVLAGAGELFF. The CDR3 DNA follows: TGCAGCGTTGTACTAGCGGGGGCCGGGGAGCTGTTTTTT.

The chain couples TRBV19 to TRBJ1-3; a possible D gene is TRBD1 (5 bases). The CDR3 totals 13 residues. The germline CDR1 and CDR2 sequences are LNHDA and SQIVND (reference sequence). Trimming pared 7 bases from V and 5 bases from J, leaving 12 bases between. The CDR3 here is CASMVQGRNTIYF. Written as DNA, the CDR3 is TGTGCCAGTATGGTCCAGGGTCGAAACACCATATATTTT.

The chain links TRBV19 to TRBJ2-7; the match to TRBD2 covers 7 bases. V gave up 5 bases and J gave up 1 base; unmatched junction bases: 5. CDR3 length: 14 residues. Germline values: CDR1 LNHDA, CDR2 SQIVND (reference sequence). The DNA of the CDR3 is TGTGCCAGTAGTCCCCAGCGGGAATCCTACGAGCAGTACTTC. This translates into CASSPQRESYEQYF.

J is TRBJ2-1 and V is TRBV5-8; D is possibly TRBD2 (5 bases). The CDR3 extends over 15 amino acids. Germline lookup yields CDR1 SGHTS and CDR2 YDEGEE. V lost 0 bases, J lost 4 bases, and 11 bases lay in between. The CDR3 nucleotides read TGTGCCAGCAGCTTGGGTGGACTGCCTTACAATGAGCAGTTCTTC. This translates into CASSLGGLPYNEQFF.

This chain connects TRBV27 to TRBJ2-7; 10 nucleotides agree with TRBD2. This CDR3 has 14 amino acids. Germline V gives CDR1 MNHEY, CDR2 SMNVEV (reference sequence). Unmatched junction bases numbered 3, after V lost 4 bases and J lost 3 bases. CDR3 region: CASSWTSGGYEQYF. The CDR3 nucleotides are TGTGCCAGCAGTTGGACTAGCGGAGGCTACGAGCAGTACTTC.

This clone was observed a few times. The chain is built from TRBV19 and TRBJ1-5, with D possibly matching TRBD1 (5 bases). The germline V gene has CDR1 LNHDA and CDR2 SQIVND (reference sequence). Trimming stripped 3 bases from V and 6 bases from J, with 9 bases between. The CDR3 covers 13 residues. CDR3 DNA sequence: TGTGCCAGTAGTATTGGGGGGACTCAGCCCCAGCATTTT. Its protein is CASSIGGTQPQHF.